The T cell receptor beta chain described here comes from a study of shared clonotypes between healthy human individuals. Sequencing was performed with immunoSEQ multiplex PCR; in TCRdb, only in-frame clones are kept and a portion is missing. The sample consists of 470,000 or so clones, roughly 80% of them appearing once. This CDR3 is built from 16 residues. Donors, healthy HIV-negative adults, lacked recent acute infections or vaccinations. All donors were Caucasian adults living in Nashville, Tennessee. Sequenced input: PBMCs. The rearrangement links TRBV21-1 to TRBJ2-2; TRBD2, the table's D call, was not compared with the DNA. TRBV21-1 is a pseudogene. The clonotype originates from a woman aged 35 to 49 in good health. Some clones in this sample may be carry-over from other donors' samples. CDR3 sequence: CASTKSGGGQQRELFF. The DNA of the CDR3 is TGTGCCAGCACCAAAAGCGGCGGGGGTCAGCAAAGGGAGCTGTTTTTT.